The entry below gives a single T cell receptor (beta chain) sequence along with its context. The antigen is undetermined. The sample belongs to a study of T cell repertoires in cytomegalovirus infection. At the level of the study: Well-studied HLA-B-restricted epitopes and recently identified HLA-C-restricted epitopes of CMV were both used in the study. Carrying CMV and the relevant HLA type showed in public TCR beta signatures.

Via MiXCR, TCRdb re-called the reads, giving one row per CDR3 protein. The sample carries approximately 310,000 distinct CDR3 sequences, 25% recorded once. V was clipped by 2 bases and J by 2 bases; unmatched bases: 6. CDR3 length: 15 residues. CDR1 and CDR2 from the germline V gene are ENHRY and SYGVKD. Notes on the study in general: CMV-specific HLA-C-restricted TCR beta clonotypes dominated the ex vivo response. Of the TCR beta families, the public ones yielded a cumulative frequency that identified carriers of CMV plus the relevant HLA.

The receptor's source is a human donor in good health (CMV status not recorded). Some clones in this sample may be carry-over from other donors' samples. The sample here was cultured PBMCs, taken from culture after CMV antigen stimulation. The chain recombines TRBV10-3 with TRBJ2-7; TRBD2 matches 7 bases. In DNA form, the CDR3 reads TGTGCCATCAGTGAGGAAATAGGACTAGCCTACGAGCAGTACTTC. Protein sequence: CAISEEIGLAYEQYF.